This section outlines one TCR beta chain sequence together with its context. Its specificity is not known. These data originate in a study of graft-versus-host responses after intestinal transplantation. About the research overall: All recipients were given anti-thymocyte globulin induction, and tacrolimus and steroids were then administered for about three years.

Generated by immunoSEQ multiplex PCR, the TCRdb table keeps only in-frame clones and is missing some. This sample has tens of thousands of clones, with roughly 90% found just once. Sequencing used unstimulated CD8+ T cells sorted from spleen or lymph node cells, obtained before intestinal transplant. This receptor was obtained from a human donor who received an intestinal transplant.

The CDR3, as DNA: TGTGCCAGCAGCTTAGCCTCCGGGACAGGGCCCGGGGCCAACGTCCTGACTTTC. Translating it yields CASSLASGTGPGANVLTF. The V call is TRBV7-9, the J call TRBJ2-6; 9 bases are shared with TRBD1. CDR1 and CDR2 from the germline V gene are SEHNR and FQNEAQ (reference sequence). J gave up 4 bases and V 0 bases, and 7 bases lay outside the gene matches. There are 18 residues in the CDR3.